Sequencing of this T cell receptor beta chain was carried out in a study of cytomegalovirus exposure and HLA in healthy donors. Both 60 Vbeta primers and 13 Jbeta primers went into the PCR. The method was immunoSEQ multiplex PCR; TCRdb's version includes in-frame clones alone and lacks a portion of them. In the table there are approximately 150,000 clones, roughly 87% of which are singletons. The CDR3 sequence is 14 residues long. Per germline, CDR1 MNHEY and CDR2 SVGAGI. V trimming: 7 bases; J trimming: 3 bases; junction bases outside the gene matches: 3. The rearrangement links TRBV6-5 to TRBJ2-2; TRBD2 agrees at 9 bases. The sample consisted of PBMCs. This TCR came from a woman aged 25 to 39 in good health and CMV-seronegative. DNA for the CDR3: TGTGCCAGCAAGGCGGGGGGGTACACCGGGGAGCTGTTTTTT. It translates to CASKAGGYTGELFF.